One and the same sample provided the 5 T cell receptor beta chains below, sequenced in a study of vaccination and CD4 T cells after COVID-19. Indicated treatment: approximately 10-day PBMC culture with coronavirus spike peptide pools or control peptides (ViraFEST assay). Oncomine TCR Beta short-read sequencing was applied to DNA from cultured CD4+ T cells. A single record per CDR3 protein comes from TCRdb applying MiXCR to the PCR reads. The sample shows under 15,000 distinct CDR3 sequences, 25% to 30% of them seen only once. These TCRs' antigens remain unknown. The source material was cultured CD4+ T cells from blood. The receptors derive from a human donor with COVID-19.

This clonotype was detected only a few times. CDR3 bases: TGTGCCAGCACCACCCCTCGAGACAGCTCTGGGGCCAACGTCCTGACTTTC. Translation: CASTTPRDSSGANVLTF. This chain links TRBV5-4 with TRBJ2-6; TRBD1 is a possible D gene (5 bases). Germline V lookup: CDR1 SGHNT, CDR2 YYREEE (reference sequence). The CDR3 consists of 17 residues. V lost 6 bases and J lost 0, with 16 bases in between.

V gene TRBV20-1 combines with J gene TRBJ1-1; D gene unclear. CDR1 is DFQATT and CDR2 is SNEGSKA in the germline V gene (reference sequence). V was cut by 2 bases and J by 1 base, with 2 bases left in between. The CDR3 consists of 11 residues. The CDR3 is CSARPNTEAFF. DNA for the CDR3: TGCAGTGCTAGACCGAACACTGAAGCTTTCTTT.

The chain has TRBV12-5 and TRBJ2-2; D is unclear. The CDR3 is 16 residues long. Germline V gene lookup returns CDR1 LGHNT and CDR2 FRNRAP. Trimming left V 1 base short and J 2 bases short, with 11 bases between. CDR3 protein: CASGLGGLINTGELFF. The DNA for the CDR3 is TGTGCTAGTGGTTTGGGGGGTCTCATAAACACCGGGGAGCTGTTTTTT.

The rearrangement uses TRBV12-3 or TRBV12-4 and TRBJ2-2; no clear D. The CDR3 spans 14 residues. V lost 3 bases, J lost 8 bases, and 13 bases lay in between. CDR3 region: CASSFLGGGGELFF. The CDR3 region has the DNA TGTGCCAGCAGTTTTCTGGGCGGCGGAGGGGAGCTGTTTTTT.

This chain joins TRBV18 and TRBJ1-5, with D tentatively TRBD1 (6 bases). Trimming left V 5 bases short and J 0 bases short, with 11 bases between. Germline V gene lookup returns CDR1 KGHSH and CDR2 LQKENI. CDR3 length: 15 amino acids. This CDR3 is CASSEQGGSNQPQHF. CDR3 sequence (DNA): TGTGCCAGCTCAGAACAGGGAGGTAGCAATCAGCCCCAGCATTTT.